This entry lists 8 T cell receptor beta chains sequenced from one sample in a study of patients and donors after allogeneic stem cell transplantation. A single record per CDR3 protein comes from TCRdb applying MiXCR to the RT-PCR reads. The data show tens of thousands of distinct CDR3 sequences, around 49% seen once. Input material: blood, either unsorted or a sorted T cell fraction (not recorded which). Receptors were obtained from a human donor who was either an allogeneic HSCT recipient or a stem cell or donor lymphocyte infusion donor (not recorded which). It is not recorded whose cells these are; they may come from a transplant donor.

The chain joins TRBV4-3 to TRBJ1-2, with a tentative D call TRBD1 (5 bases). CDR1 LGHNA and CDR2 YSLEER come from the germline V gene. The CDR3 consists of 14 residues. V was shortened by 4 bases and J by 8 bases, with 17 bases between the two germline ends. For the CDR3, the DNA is TGCGCCAGCAGCCTAACGTCGGGGGGTGACGGCTACACCTTC. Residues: CASSLTSGGDGYTF.

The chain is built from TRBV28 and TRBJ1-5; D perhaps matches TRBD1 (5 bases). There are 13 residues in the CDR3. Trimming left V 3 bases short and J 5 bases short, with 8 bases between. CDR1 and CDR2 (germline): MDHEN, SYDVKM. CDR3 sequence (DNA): TGTGCCAGCAGTTTTCTGGGGGATCAGCCCCAGCATTTT. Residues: CASSFLGDQPQHF.

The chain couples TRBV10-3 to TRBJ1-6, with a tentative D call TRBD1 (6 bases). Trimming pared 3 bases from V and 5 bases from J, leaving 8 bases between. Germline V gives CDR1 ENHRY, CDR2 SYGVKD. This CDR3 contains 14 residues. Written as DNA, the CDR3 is TGTGCCATCAGTGAAGGGGGTGATAATTCACCCCTCCACTTT. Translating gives CAISEGGDNSPLHF.

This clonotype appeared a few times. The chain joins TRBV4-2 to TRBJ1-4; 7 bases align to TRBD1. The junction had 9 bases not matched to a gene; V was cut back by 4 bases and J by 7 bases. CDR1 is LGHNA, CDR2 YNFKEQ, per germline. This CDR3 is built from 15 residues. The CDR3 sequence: CASSPGRGRVEKLFF. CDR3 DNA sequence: TGTGCCAGCAGCCCAGGGAGGGGGCGCGTTGAAAAACTGTTTTTT.

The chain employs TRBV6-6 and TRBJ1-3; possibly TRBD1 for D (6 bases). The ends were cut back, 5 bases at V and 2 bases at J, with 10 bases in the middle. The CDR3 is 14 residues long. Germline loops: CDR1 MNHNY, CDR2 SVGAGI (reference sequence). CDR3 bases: TGTGCCAGCAGTAATCAGGGGACTGGAAACACCATATATTTT. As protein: CASSNQGTGNTIYF.

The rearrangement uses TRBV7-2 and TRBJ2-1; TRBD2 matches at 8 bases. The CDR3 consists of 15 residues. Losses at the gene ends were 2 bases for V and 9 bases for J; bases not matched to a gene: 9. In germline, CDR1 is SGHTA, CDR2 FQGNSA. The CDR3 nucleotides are TGTGCCAGCAGCTTATTATATGGGCTAGCGGGTGAGCAGTTCTTC. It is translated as CASSLLYGLAGEQFF. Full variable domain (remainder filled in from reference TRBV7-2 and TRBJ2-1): GAGVSQSPSNKVTEKGKDVELRCDPISGHTALYWYRQSLGQGLEFLIYFQGNSAPDKSGLPSDRFSAERTGGSVSTLTIQRTQQEDSAVYLCASSLLYGLAGEQFFGPGTRLTVL.

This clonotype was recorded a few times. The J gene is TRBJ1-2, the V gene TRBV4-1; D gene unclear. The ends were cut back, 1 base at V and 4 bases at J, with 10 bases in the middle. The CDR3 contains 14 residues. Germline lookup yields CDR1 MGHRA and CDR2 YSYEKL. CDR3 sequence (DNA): TGCGCCAGCAGCCAAGGTATCAATCTCTATGGCTACACCTTC. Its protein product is CASSQGINLYGYTF.

The CDR3 protein is CASSLWQGHNQPQHF. The CDR3, as DNA: TGTGCCAGCAGTTTATGGCAGGGTCACAATCAGCCCCAGCATTTT. The V gene is TRBV12-3 or TRBV12-4, the J gene TRBJ1-5; possibly TRBD1 for D (5 bases). The germline V and J ends were trimmed by 2 bases and 3 bases, with 11 bases remaining between them. The CDR3 contains 15 residues.